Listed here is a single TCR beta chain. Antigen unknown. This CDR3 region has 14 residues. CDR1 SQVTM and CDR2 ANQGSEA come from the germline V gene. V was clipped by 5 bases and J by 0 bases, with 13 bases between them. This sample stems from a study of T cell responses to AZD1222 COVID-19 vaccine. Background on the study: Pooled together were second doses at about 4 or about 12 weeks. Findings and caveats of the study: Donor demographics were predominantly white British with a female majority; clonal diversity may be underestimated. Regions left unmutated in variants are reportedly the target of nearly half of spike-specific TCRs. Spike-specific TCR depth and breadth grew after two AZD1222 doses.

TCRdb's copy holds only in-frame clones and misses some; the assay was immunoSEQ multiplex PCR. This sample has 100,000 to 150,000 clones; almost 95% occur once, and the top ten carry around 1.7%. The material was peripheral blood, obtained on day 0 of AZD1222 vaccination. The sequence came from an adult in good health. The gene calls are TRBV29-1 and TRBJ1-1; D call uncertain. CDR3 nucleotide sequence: TGCAGCGTTATGAAGCAGGTTGTGAACACTGAAGCTTTCTTT. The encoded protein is CSVMKQVVNTEAFF.